Listed below are T cell receptor beta chains from one sample, sequenced in a study of cytomegalovirus exposure and HLA in healthy donors. Produced via immunoSEQ multiplex PCR; TCRdb's table is partial and in-frame only. There are about 110,000 clones in the sample; around 77% occur only once, and less than 2.5% lies in the top ten. Sequenced: PBMCs. The receptor set was obtained from a man between 18 and 29 years old in good health and CMV-seronegative. CDR3s include the opening cysteine and the closing phenylalanine or tryptophan. The order of the fields is clone size, J gene, V gene, D gene, CDR3 protein, CDR3 DNA. The D gene is left open where the match is weak. Clone sizes are given selectively: once, few, many, or a class where the clone is expanded.

clone_size: NA
j_call: TRBJ1-3
v_call: TRBV13
d_call: NA
cdr3_aa: CASSLVAQFSGNTIYF
cdr3_nt: TGTGCCAGCAGCTTAGTCGCACAGTTCTCTGGAAACACCATATATTTT

clone_size: NA
j_call: TRBJ2-7
v_call: TRBV11-2
d_call: NA
cdr3_aa: CASSSTRIYEQYF
cdr3_nt: TGTGCCAGCAGCTCGACACGGATATACGAGCAGTACTTC

clone_size: NA
j_call: TRBJ1-1
v_call: TRBV6-1
d_call: TRBD1
cdr3_aa: CASRRDRANTEAFF
cdr3_nt: TGTGCCAGCAGGAGGGACAGGGCCAACACTGAAGCTTTCTTT

clone_size: NA
j_call: TRBJ1-5
v_call: TRBV21-1
d_call: NA
cdr3_aa: CASSKGAGGFQPQHF
cdr3_nt: TGTGCCAGCAGCAAAGGGGCAGGGGGCTTTCAGCCCCAGCATTTT

clone_size: NA
j_call: TRBJ2-7
v_call: TRBV18
d_call: NA
cdr3_aa: CASSPDRSSYEQYF
cdr3_nt: TGTGCCAGCTCACCCGACAGGAGCTCCTACGAGCAGTACTTC

clone_size: NA
j_call: TRBJ2-7
v_call: TRBV28
d_call: NA
cdr3_aa: CASPRASYEQYF
cdr3_nt: TGTGCCAGCCCCAGGGCCTCCTACGAGCAGTACTTC

clone_size: NA
j_call: TRBJ2-3
v_call: TRBV7-9
d_call: TRBD1
cdr3_aa: CASTRGTGNTDTQYF
cdr3_nt: TGTGCCAGCACCCGCGGGACAGGGAACACAGATACGCAGTATTTT

clone_size: NA
j_call: TRBJ2-2
v_call: TRBV5-6
d_call: TRBD1
cdr3_aa: CASRRTGTYTGELFF
cdr3_nt: TGTGCCAGCAGAAGGACAGGGACGTACACCGGGGAGCTGTTTTTT

clone_size: NA
j_call: TRBJ2-5
v_call: TRBV2
d_call: TRBD1
cdr3_aa: CASSEDGRGLETQYF
cdr3_nt: TGTGCCAGCAGTGAAGACGGCAGGGGGCTAGAGACCCAGTACTTC

clone_size: NA
j_call: TRBJ1-6
v_call: TRBV5-1
d_call: NA
cdr3_aa: CASSFGGRGDNSPLHF
cdr3_nt: TGCGCCAGCAGCTTTGGTGGGCGGGGGGATAATTCACCCCTCCACTTT

clone_size: NA
j_call: TRBJ2-2
v_call: TRBV6-5
d_call: NA
cdr3_aa: CASRSGGNTGELFF
cdr3_nt: TGTGCCAGCCGGTCCGGAGGAAACACCGGGGAGCTGTTTTTT

clone_size: NA
j_call: TRBJ1-5
v_call: TRBV6-5
d_call: TRBD1
cdr3_aa: CASIPGTVGYQPQHF
cdr3_nt: TGTGCCAGCATCCCAGGGACAGTGGGATATCAGCCCCAGCATTTT

clone_size: few
j_call: TRBJ1-5
v_call: TRBV2
d_call: TRBD1
cdr3_aa: CASSERGRQHF
cdr3_nt: TGTGCCAGCAGTGAAAGGGGGCGTCAGCATTTT

clone_size: NA
j_call: TRBJ2-1
v_call: TRBV4-2
d_call: TRBD2
cdr3_aa: CASSSSGGAWDEQFF
cdr3_nt: TGTGCCAGCAGCTCTAGCGGGGGGGCCTGGGATGAGCAGTTCTTC

clone_size: NA
j_call: TRBJ1-2
v_call: TRBV28
d_call: NA
cdr3_aa: CASIWGGFNYGYPF
cdr3_nt: TGTGCCAGCATTTGGGGGGGCTTTAACTATGGCTACCCCTTC

clone_size: NA
j_call: TRBJ2-1
v_call: TRBV10-3
d_call: TRBD1
cdr3_aa: CAIAGQDRQPYNEQFF
cdr3_nt: TGTGCCATCGCAGGTCAGGACAGGCAACCCTACAATGAGCAGTTCTTC

clone_size: NA
j_call: TRBJ2-7
v_call: TRBV7-9
d_call: NA
cdr3_aa: CASSYRADEQYF
cdr3_nt: TGTGCCAGCAGCTACAGGGCGGACGAGCAGTACTTC

clone_size: NA
j_call: TRBJ2-6
v_call: TRBV7-8
d_call: NA
cdr3_aa: CASSPVGSFRSGANVLTF
cdr3_nt: TGTGCCAGCAGCCCCGTAGGTAGCTTTCGCTCTGGGGCCAACGTCCTGACTTTC

clone_size: NA
j_call: TRBJ1-5
v_call: TRBV7-4
d_call: TRBD1
cdr3_aa: CASSPGQGHQPQHF
cdr3_nt: TGTGCCAGCAGCCCCGGACAGGGGCATCAGCCCCAGCATTTT

clone_size: NA
j_call: TRBJ1-2
v_call: TRBV9
d_call: TRBD1
cdr3_aa: CASSLTGGNGYTF
cdr3_nt: TGTGCCAGCAGCCTTACAGGGGGCAATGGCTACACCTTC

clone_size: few
j_call: TRBJ2-7
v_call: TRBV5-4
d_call: NA
cdr3_aa: CASSFILAGEQYF
cdr3_nt: TGTGCCAGCAGCTTCATACTAGCTGGCGAGCAGTACTTC

clone_size: few
j_call: TRBJ1-2
v_call: TRBV27
d_call: NA
cdr3_aa: CASSPQGYGYTF
cdr3_nt: TGTGCCAGCAGCCCCCAGGGTTATGGCTACACCTTC

clone_size: NA
j_call: TRBJ2-1
v_call: TRBV27
d_call: TRBD2
cdr3_aa: CATTPLVGGGRYNEQFF
cdr3_nt: TGTGCCACCACGCCCCTGGTGGGCGGGGGACGGTACAATGAGCAGTTCTTC

clone_size: once
j_call: TRBJ1-2
v_call: TRBV5-4
d_call: TRBD1
cdr3_aa: CASSSRTGENYGYTF
cdr3_nt: TGTGCCAGCAGCTCCCGGACAGGGGAAAACTATGGCTACACCTTC

clone_size: NA
j_call: TRBJ1-2
v_call: TRBV27
d_call: NA
cdr3_aa: CASSPQAGILQSLYGYTF
cdr3_nt: TGTGCCAGCAGTCCCCAGGCGGGCATCCTCCAATCTCTCTATGGCTACACCTTC

clone_size: NA
j_call: TRBJ1-1
v_call: TRBV15
d_call: NA
cdr3_aa: CATSRAGVNTEAFF
cdr3_nt: TGTGCCACCAGCAGAGCCGGGGTAAACACTGAAGCTTTCTTT

clone_size: NA
j_call: TRBJ1-1
v_call: TRBV6-1
d_call: NA
cdr3_aa: CAGGTEAFF
cdr3_nt: TGTGCCGGAGGGACTGAAGCTTTCTTT

clone_size: NA
j_call: TRBJ1-4
v_call: TRBV7-9
d_call: TRBD1
cdr3_aa: CASSLGGRNEKLFF
cdr3_nt: TGTGCCAGCAGTTTAGGGGGCCGGAATGAAAAACTGTTTTTT

clone_size: NA
j_call: TRBJ1-6
v_call: TRBV27
d_call: NA
cdr3_aa: CASRPGAGPHSPLHF
cdr3_nt: TGTGCCAGCAGGCCAGGGGCAGGCCCTCATTCACCCCTCCACTTT